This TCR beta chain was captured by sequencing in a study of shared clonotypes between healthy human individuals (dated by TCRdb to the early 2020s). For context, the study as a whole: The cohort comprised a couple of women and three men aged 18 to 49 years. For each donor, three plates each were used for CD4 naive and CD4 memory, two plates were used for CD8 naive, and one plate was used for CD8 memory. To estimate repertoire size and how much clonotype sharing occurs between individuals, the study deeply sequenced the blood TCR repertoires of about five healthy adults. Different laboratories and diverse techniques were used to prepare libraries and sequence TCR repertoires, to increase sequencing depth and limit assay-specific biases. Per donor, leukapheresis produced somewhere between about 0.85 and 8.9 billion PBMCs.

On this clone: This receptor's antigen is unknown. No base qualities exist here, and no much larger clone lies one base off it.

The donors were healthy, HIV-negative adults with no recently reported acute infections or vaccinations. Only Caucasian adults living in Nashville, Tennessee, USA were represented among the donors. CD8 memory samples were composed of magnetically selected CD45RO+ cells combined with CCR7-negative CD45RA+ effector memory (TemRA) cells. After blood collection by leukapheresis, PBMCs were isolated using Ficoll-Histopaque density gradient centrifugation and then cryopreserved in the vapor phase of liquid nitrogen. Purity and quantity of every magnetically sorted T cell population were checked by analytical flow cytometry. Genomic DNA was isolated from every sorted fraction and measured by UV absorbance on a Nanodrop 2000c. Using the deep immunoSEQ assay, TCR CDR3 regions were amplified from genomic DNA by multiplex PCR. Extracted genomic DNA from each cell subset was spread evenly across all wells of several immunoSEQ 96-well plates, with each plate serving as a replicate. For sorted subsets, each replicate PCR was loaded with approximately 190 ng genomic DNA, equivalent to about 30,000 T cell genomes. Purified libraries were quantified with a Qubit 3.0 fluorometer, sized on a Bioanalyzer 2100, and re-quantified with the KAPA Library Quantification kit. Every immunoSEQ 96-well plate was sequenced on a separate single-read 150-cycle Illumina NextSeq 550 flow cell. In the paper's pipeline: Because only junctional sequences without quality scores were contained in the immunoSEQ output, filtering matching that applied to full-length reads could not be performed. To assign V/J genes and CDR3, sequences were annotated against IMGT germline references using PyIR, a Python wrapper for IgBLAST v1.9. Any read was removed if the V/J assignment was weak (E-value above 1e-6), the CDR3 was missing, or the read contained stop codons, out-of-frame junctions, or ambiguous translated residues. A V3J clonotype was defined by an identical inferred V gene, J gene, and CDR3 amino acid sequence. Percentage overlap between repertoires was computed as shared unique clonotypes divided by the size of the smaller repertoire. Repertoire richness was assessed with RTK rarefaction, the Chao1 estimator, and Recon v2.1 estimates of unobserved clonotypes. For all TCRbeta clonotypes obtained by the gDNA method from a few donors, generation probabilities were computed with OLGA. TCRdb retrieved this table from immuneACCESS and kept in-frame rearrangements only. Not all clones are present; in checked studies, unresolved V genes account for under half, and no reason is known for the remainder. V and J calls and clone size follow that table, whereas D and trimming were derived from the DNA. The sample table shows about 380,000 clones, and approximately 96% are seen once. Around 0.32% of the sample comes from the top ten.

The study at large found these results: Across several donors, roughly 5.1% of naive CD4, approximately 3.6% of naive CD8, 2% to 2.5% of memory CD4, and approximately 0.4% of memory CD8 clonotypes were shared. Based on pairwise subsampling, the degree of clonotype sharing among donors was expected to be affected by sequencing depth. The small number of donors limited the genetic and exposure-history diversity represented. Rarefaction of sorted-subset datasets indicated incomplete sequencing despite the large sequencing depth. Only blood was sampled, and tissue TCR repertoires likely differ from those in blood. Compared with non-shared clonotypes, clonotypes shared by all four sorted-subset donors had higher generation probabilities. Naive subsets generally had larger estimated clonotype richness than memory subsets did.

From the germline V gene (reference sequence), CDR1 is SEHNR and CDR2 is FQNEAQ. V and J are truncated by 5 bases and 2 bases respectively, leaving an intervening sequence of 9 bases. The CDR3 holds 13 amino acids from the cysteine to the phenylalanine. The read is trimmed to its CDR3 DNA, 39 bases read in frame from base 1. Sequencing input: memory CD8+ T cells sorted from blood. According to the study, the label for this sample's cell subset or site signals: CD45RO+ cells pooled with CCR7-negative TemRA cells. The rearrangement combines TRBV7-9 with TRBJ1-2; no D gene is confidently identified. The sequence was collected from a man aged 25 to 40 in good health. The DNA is TGTGCCAGCAGCCCAGGAGTAAACTATGGCTACACCTTC. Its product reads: CASSPGVNYGYTF.